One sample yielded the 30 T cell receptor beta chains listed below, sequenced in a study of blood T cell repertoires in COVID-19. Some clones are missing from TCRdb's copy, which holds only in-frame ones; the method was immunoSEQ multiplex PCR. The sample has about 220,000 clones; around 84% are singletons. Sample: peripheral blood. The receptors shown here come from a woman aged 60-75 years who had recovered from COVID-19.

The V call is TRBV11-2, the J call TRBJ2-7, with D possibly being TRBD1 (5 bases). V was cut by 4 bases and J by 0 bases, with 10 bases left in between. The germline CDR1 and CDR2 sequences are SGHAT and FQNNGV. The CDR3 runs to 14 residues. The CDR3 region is CASSWGSSSYEQYF. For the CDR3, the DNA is TGTGCCAGCAGCTGGGGCAGCAGCTCCTACGAGCAGTACTTC.

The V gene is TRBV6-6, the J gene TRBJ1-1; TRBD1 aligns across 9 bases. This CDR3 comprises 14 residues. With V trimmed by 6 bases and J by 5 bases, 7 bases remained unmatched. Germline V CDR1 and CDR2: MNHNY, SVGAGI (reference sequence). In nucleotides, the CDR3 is TGTGCCAGCAGCCCAAGGACAGGGGAGACTGAAGCTTTCTTT. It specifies CASSPRTGETEAFF.

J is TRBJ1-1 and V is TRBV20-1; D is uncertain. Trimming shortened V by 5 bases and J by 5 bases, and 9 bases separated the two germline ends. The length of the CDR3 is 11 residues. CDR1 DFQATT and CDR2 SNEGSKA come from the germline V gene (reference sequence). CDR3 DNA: TGCAGTGCTTTGTATCGGACTGAAGCTTTCTTT. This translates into CSALYRTEAFF.

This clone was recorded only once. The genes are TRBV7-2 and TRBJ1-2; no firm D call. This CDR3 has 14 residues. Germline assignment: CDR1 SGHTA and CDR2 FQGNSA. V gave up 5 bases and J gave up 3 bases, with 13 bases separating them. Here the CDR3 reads CASSPANRYYGYTF. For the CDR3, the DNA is TGTGCCAGCAGCCCGGCTAACAGATACTATGGCTACACCTTC.

The CDR3 is CASSQGAGGETQYF. The DNA of the CDR3 is TGCGCCAGCAGCCAGGGGGCGGGGGGAGAGACCCAGTACTTC. V and J are TRBV4-3 and TRBJ2-5; 8 bases fit TRBD2. V lost 3 bases and J lost 4; bases outside the gene matches: 4. Looked up from germline, CDR1 is LGHNA and CDR2 is YSLEER. There are 14 residues in the CDR3.

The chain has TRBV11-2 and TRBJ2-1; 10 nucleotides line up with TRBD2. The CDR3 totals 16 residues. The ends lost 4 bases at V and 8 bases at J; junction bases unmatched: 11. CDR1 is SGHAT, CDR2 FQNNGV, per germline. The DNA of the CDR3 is TGTGCCAGCAGCTCGGTGCTAGCGGGGGTGGTGGATGAGCAGTTCTTC. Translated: CASSSVLAGVVDEQFF.

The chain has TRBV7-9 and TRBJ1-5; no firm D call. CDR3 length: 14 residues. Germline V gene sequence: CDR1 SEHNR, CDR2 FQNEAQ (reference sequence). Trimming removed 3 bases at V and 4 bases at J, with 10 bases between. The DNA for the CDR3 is TGTGCCAGCAGCTTCCCGGGGAGGAATCAGCCCCAGCATTTT. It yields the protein CASSFPGRNQPQHF.

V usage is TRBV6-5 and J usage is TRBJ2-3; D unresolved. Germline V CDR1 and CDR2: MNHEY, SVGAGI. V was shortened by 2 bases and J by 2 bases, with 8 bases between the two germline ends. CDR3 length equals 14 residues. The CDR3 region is CASSYIGSTDTQYF. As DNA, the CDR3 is TGTGCCAGCAGTTACATCGGGTCCACAGATACGCAGTATTTT.

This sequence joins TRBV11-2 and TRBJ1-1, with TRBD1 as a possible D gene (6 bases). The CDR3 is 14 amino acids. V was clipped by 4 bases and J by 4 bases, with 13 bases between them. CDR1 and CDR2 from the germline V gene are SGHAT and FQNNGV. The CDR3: CASSSLTRGTEAFF. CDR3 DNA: TGTGCCAGCAGCTCCCTCACCAGGGGCACTGAAGCTTTCTTT.

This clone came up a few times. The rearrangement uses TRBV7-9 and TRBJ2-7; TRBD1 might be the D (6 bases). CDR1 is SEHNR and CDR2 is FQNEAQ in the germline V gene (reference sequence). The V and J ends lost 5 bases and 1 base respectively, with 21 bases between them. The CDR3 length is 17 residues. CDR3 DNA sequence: TGTGCCAGCAGCGCGACAGGCGACGCGACAATTTCCTACGAGCAGTACTTC. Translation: CASSATGDATISYEQYF.

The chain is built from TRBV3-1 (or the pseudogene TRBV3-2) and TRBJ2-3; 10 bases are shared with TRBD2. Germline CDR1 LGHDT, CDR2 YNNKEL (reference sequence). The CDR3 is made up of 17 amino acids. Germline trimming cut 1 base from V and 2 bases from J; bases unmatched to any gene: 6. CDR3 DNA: TGTGCCAGCAGCCAAGGTGGCAGCGGGGGGGCCACAGATACGCAGTATTTT. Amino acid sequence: CASSQGGSGGATDTQYF.

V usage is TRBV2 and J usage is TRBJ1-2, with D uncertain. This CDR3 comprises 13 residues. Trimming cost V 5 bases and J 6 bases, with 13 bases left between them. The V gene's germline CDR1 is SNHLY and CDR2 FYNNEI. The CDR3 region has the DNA TGTGCCAGCAGTCTCGGGGAGAGAGATGGCTACACCTTC. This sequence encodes CASSLGERDGYTF. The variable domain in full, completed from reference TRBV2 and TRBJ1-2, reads EPEVTQTPSHQVTQMGQEVILRCVPISNHLYFYWYRQILGQKVEFLVSFYNNEISEKSEIFDDQFSVERPDGSNFTLKIRSTKLEDSAMYFCASSLGERDGYTFGSGTRLTVV.

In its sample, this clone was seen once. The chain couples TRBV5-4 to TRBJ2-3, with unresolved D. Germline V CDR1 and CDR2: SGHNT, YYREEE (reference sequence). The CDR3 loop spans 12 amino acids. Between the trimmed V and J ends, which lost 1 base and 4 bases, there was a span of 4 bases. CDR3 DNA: TGTGCCAGCAGCTTGCTTGCAGATACGCAGTATTTT. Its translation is CASSLLADTQYF.

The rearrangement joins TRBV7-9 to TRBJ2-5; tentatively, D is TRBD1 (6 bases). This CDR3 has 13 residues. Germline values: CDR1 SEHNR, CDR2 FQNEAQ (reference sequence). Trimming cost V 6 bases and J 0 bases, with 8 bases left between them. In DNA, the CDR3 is TGTGCCAGCAGACAGGGTAACCAAGAGACCCAGTACTTC. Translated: CASRQGNQETQYF.

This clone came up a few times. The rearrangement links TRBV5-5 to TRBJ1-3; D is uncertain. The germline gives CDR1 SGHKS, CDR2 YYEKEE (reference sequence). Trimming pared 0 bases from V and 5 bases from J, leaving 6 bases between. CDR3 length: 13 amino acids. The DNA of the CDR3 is TGTGCCAGCAGCTTGGAACTTAGAAACACCATATATTTT. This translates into CASSLELRNTIYF.

CDR3 residues: CASSVISGTQDTQYF. DNA for the CDR3: TGTGCCAGCAGCGTAATCAGCGGGACCCAAGATACGCAGTATTTT. V gene TRBV9 combines with J gene TRBJ2-3, with TRBD2 matching 7 bases. V lost 1 base to trimming and J lost 5 bases; unmatched junction nucleotides: 7. CDR3 size: 15 residues. The V gene's germline CDR1 is SGDLS and CDR2 YYNGEE.

The CDR3 sequence: CASSEAGSGYEQYF. CDR3 nucleotide sequence: TGTGCCAGCAGTGAGGCAGGGTCCGGCTACGAGCAGTACTTC. The chain joins TRBV2 to TRBJ2-7, with TRBD1 as a possible D gene (5 bases). The germline CDR1 and CDR2 sequences are SNHLY and FYNNEI. This CDR3 has 14 amino acids. V lost 3 bases and J 3 bases, leaving 12 bases between the germline ends.

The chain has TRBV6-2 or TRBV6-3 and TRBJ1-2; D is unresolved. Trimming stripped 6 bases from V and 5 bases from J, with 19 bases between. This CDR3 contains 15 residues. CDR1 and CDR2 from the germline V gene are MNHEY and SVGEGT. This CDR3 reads CASSPTPGRGYGYTF. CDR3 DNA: TGTGCCAGCAGCCCTACACCGGGTCGCGGGTATGGCTACACCTTC.

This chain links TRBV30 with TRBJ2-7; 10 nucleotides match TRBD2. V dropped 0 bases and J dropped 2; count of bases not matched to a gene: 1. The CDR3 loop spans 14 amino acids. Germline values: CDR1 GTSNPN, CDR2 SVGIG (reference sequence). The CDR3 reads CAWSVLAGTYEQYF. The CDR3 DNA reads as TGTGCCTGGAGTGTACTAGCGGGGACCTACGAGCAGTACTTC.

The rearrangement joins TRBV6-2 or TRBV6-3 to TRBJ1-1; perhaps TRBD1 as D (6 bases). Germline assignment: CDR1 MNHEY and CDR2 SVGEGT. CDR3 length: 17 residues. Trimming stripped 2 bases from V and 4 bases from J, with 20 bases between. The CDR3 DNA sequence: TGTGCCAGCAGTTACGGAGGGGGGGGGCGCGTTGGCACTGAAGCTTTCTTT. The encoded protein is CASSYGGGGRVGTEAFF.

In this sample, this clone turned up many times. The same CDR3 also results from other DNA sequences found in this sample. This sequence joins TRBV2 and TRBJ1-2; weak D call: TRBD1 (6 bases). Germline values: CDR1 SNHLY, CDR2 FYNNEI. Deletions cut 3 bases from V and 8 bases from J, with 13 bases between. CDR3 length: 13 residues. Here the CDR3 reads CASSDAGAGGYTF. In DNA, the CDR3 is TGTGCCAGCAGTGATGCGGGGGCGGGCGGCTACACCTTC.

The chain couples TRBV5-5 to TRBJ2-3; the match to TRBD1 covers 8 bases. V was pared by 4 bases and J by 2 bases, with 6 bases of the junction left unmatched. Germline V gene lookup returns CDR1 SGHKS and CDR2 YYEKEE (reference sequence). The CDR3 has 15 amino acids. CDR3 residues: CASSPTGVPTDTQYF. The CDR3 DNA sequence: TGTGCCAGCAGCCCGACAGGGGTCCCCACAGATACGCAGTATTTT.

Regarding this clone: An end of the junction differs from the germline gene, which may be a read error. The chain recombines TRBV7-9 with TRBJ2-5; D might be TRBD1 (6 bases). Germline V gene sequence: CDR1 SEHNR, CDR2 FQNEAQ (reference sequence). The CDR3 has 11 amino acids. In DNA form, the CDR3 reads TGTGCCAGCAGCTCCGACAGGTACCTGGACTTC. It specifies CASSSDRYLDF. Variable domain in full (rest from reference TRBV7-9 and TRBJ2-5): DTGVSQNPRHKITKRGQNVTFRCDPISEHNRLYWYRQTLGQGPEFLTYFQNEAQLEKSRLLSDRFSAERPKGSFSTLEIQRTEQGDSAMYLCASSSDRYLDFGPGTRLLVL.

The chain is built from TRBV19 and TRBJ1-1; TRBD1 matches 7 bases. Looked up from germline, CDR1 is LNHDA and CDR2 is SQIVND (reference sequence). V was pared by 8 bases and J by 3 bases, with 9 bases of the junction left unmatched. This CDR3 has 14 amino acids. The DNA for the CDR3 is TGTGCCAGTCGACGCCCCCAGGGGGACACTGAAGCTTTCTTT. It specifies CASRRPQGDTEAFF.

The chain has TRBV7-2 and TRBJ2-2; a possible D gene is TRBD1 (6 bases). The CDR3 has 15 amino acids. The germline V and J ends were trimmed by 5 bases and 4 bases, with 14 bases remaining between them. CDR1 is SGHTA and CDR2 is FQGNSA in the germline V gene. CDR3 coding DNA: TGTGCCAGCAGCACAACAGGGTCCCTCACCGGGGAGCTGTTTTTT. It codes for CASSTTGSLTGELFF.

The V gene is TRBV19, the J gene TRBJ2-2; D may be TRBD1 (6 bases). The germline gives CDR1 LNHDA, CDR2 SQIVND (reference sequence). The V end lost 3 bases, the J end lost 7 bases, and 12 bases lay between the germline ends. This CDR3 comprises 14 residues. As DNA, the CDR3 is TGTGCCAGTAGTATTGCAGGGGCGGGCGGGGAGCTGTTTTTT. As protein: CASSIAGAGGELFF.

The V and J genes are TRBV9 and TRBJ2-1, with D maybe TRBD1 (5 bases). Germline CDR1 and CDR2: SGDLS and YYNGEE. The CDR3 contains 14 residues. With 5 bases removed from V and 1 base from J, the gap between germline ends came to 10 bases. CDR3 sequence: CASSKTGSYNEQFF. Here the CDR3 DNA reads TGTGCCAGCAGTAAAACAGGTTCCTACAATGAGCAGTTCTTC.

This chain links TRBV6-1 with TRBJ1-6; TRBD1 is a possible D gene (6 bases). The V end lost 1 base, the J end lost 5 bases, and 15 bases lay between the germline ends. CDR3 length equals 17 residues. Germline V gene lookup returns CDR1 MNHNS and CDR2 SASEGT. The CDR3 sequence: CASSEVPTGFDNSPLHF. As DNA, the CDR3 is TGTGCCAGCAGTGAAGTCCCAACAGGGTTCGATAATTCACCCCTCCACTTT.

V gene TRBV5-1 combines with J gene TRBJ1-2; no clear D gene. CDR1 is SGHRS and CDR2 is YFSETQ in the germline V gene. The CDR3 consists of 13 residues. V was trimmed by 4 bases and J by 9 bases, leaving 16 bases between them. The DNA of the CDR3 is TGCGCCAGCAGCCCCTCTTACCCTAGCCGCTACACCTTC. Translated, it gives CASSPSYPSRYTF.

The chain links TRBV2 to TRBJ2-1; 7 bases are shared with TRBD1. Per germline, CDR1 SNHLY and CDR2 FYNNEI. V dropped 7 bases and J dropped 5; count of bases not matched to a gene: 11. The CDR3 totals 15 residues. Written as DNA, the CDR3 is TGTGCCAGCACCGTCGACAGGGCTAATCACAATGAGCAGTTCTTC. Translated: CASTVDRANHNEQFF.